This T cell receptor beta chain appears in the sequencing data of a study of T cells in localized non-small cell lung cancer. Study-wide points: Elevated blood T cell density was associated with longer overall survival. Heterogeneity remains possible, as sequencing covered one tumor region only. The appearance of a median around 57 of the top 100 tumor clones was seen in adjacent lung.

There are a few counts of this clone. No antigen is known for it. Atypia-free adjacent lung came from at least 2 cm beyond the tumor margin. Germline V lookup: CDR1 LNHDA, CDR2 SQIVND (reference sequence). Trimming cost V 4 bases and J 6 bases; bases outside gene matches: 9. The length of the CDR3 is 14 residues. Here immunoSEQ multiplex PCR was the method, and the copy in TCRdb shows in-frame clones only, minus some. This table holds over a thousand clones, more than 20% found once. This chain uses TRBV19 with TRBJ2-7; TRBD2 matches at 7 bases. This material consisted of normal lung tissue next to the tumor, taken before any cancer treatment. The TCR sequence derives from a man between 40 and 75 years old with stage III lung adenocarcinoma. CDR3: CASSSGREAGEQYF. CDR3 in DNA: TGTGCCAGTAGTAGCGGGAGAGAGGCCGGCGAGCAGTACTTC.